The next 7 T cell receptor beta chains were all read from a single sample in a study of cytomegalovirus exposure and HLA in healthy donors. The PCR made use of 60 Vbeta and 13 Jbeta primers. TCRdb's copy holds only in-frame clones and misses some; the assay was immunoSEQ multiplex PCR. This table has about 87,000 clones, roughly 79% appearing once. The material sequenced was PBMCs. Every receptor here comes from a woman aged 40 to 49 in good health and CMV-seronegative.

The genes are TRBV2 and TRBJ2-2; TRBD2 might be the D (6 bases). The CDR3 has 14 residues. Germline assignment: CDR1 SNHLY and CDR2 FYNNEI. The V end lost 7 bases, the J end lost 1 base, and 10 bases lay between the germline ends. The CDR3 coding sequence is TGTGCCAGCACACCGGGACTGAACACCGGGGAGCTGTTTTTT. Its protein is CASTPGLNTGELFF. Filled out from reference TRBV2 and TRBJ2-2, the complete variable domain reads EPEVTQTPSHQVTQMGQEVILRCVPISNHLYFYWYRQILGQKVEFLVSFYNNEISEKSEIFDDQFSVERPDGSNFTLKIRSTKLEDSAMYFCASTPGLNTGELFFGEGSRLTVL.

This clone appeared a single time. This chain joins TRBV7-2 and TRBJ2-3; 10 bases map to TRBD2. Per germline, CDR1 SGHTA and CDR2 FQGNSA. The J segment lost 3 bases and the V segment lost 3 bases, leaving 0 bases of the junction unmatched. This CDR3 is built from 14 residues. CDR3 bases: TGTGCCAGCAGCTTGGGACTAGCGACAGATACGCAGTATTTT. Translation: CASSLGLATDTQYF.

The chain carries TRBV4-2 and TRBJ2-3; 11 bases agree with TRBD2. The germline V gene encodes CDR1 LGHNA and CDR2 YNFKEQ. Losses at the gene ends were 0 bases for V and 3 bases for J; bases not matched to a gene: 8. The CDR3 spans 18 residues. DNA of the CDR3: TGTGCCAGCAGCCAAGATCTAGCGGGGGGCCGTGCAACAGATACGCAGTATTTT. Protein sequence: CASSQDLAGGRATDTQYF.

The V gene is TRBV6-5, the J gene TRBJ1-5; a possible D gene is TRBD1 (5 bases). The CDR3 has 14 residues. Trimming removed 6 bases at V and 2 bases at J, with 11 bases between. CDR1 and CDR2 from the germline V gene are MNHEY and SVGAGI. The CDR3 here is CASSTRGGNQPQHF. CDR3 DNA sequence: TGTGCCAGCAGCACTCGGGGGGGCAATCAGCCCCAGCATTTT.

Note on this clone: Germline is not matched at one junction end, which may reflect a read error. The V call is TRBV29-1, the J call TRBJ1-2; TRBD1 matches 7 bases. Germline V gives CDR1 SQVTM, CDR2 ANQGSEA. The CDR3 runs 14 residues. Written as DNA, the CDR3 is TGCAGCGCCCTTAACAGGGGAGCGAGCTATGGCTACCCCTTC. Its translation is CSALNRGASYGYPF.

In its sample, this clone was seen once. The genes are TRBV19 and TRBJ2-2; maybe TRBD1 (5 bases). V lost 3 bases and J lost 8, with 25 bases in between. Germline lookup yields CDR1 LNHDA and CDR2 SQIVND (reference sequence). The CDR3 length is 18 residues. Here the CDR3 DNA reads TGTGCCAGTAGTATCGAGGCAGGGTGGCCCCTACTCTCGGGGGAGCTGTTTTTT. Residues: CASSIEAGWPLLSGELFF.

This chain connects TRBV7-2 to TRBJ1-1; D remains unclear. CDR3 length: 14 residues. Trimming stripped 8 bases from V and 4 bases from J, with 17 bases between. Germline V gene lookup returns CDR1 SGHTA and CDR2 FQGNSA. CDR3 bases: TGTGCCAGCCGAAGTCACGGCGGCGGCACTGAAGCTTTCTTT. Protein product: CASRSHGGGTEAFF.